A single sample is the source of the 16 T cell receptor beta chains below, sequenced in a study of identifying expanded T cells in peripheral blood. Produced via immunoSEQ multiplex PCR; TCRdb's table is partial and in-frame only. The table records 90,000 to 120,000 clones, roughly 91% of them present only once. The specimen was blood. The receptors were gathered from a person between 18 and 70 years old in good health.

The chain links TRBV19 to TRBJ2-4, with a tentative D call TRBD2 (6 bases). Germline V gives CDR1 LNHDA, CDR2 SQIVND (reference sequence). The CDR3 consists of 17 residues. V lost 0 bases and J lost 0, with 12 bases in between. This CDR3 is CASSIDRLGLAKNIQYF. Written as DNA, the CDR3 is TGTGCCAGTAGTATAGATCGTTTGGGACTAGCCAAAAACATTCAGTACTTC. Full variable domain (rest looked up from reference TRBV19 and TRBJ2-4): DGGITQSPKYLFRKEGQNVTLSCEQNLNHDAMYWYRQDPGQGLRLIYYSQIVNDFQKGDIAEGYSVSREKKESFPLTVTSAQKNPTAFYLCASSIDRLGLAKNIQYFGAGTRLSVL.

The rearrangement uses TRBV30 and TRBJ2-3; 8 bases agree with TRBD1. Germline trimming cut 2 bases from V and 1 base from J; bases unmatched to any gene: 5. CDR3 length equals 15 residues. The germline gives CDR1 GTSNPN, CDR2 SVGIG (reference sequence). CDR3 sequence: CAWSSRGPGTDTQYF. CDR3 DNA sequence: TGTGCCTGGAGTTCCAGGGGGCCTGGCACAGATACGCAGTATTTT.

This chain connects TRBV4-2 to TRBJ2-6, with D possibly matching TRBD1 (6 bases). This CDR3 spans 16 amino acids. Germline lookup yields CDR1 LGHNA and CDR2 YNFKEQ. V lost 5 bases, J lost 0 bases, and 11 bases lay in between. The CDR3 here is CASSRGGNSGANVLTF. For the CDR3, the DNA is TGTGCCAGCAGCAGAGGGGGTAACTCTGGGGCCAACGTCCTGACTTTC.

The CDR3 reads CASSPGLLNYEQYF. CDR3 DNA: TGTGCCAGCAGCCCGGGGCTTCTTAACTACGAGCAGTACTTC. The gene calls are TRBV14 and TRBJ2-7; TRBD1 or TRBD2 may be the D gene (5 bases each). Germline V gene data show CDR1 as SGHDN and CDR2 as FVKESK. V dropped 4 bases and J dropped 3 bases, with 13 bases sitting between them. This CDR3 region has 14 residues.

The rearrangement joins TRBV6-5 to TRBJ1-4; 7 nucleotides match TRBD1. Germline loops: CDR1 MNHEY, CDR2 SVGAGI. The CDR3 contains 15 residues. V lost 0 bases and J lost 6; bases outside the gene matches: 4. CDR3: CASSYSGGGYEKLFF. DNA of the CDR3: TGTGCCAGCAGTTACTCAGGGGGCGGCTATGAAAAACTGTTTTTT.

The chain couples TRBV4-3 to TRBJ2-7; D is unclear. V gave up 0 bases and J gave up 2 bases, with 14 bases separating them. CDR3 length: 16 residues. Germline V gene lookup returns CDR1 LGHNA and CDR2 YSLEER. The CDR3 protein is CASSQDHGSDAYEQYF. CDR3 nucleotide sequence: TGCGCCAGCAGCCAAGACCACGGCAGCGATGCCTACGAGCAGTACTTC.

This clone turned up a few times. This chain uses TRBV27 with TRBJ1-2, with D unresolved. The CDR3 loop spans 15 amino acids. With 4 bases removed from V and 5 bases from J, the gap between germline ends came to 17 bases. CDR1 and CDR2 from the germline V gene are MNHEY and SMNVEV (reference sequence). This CDR3 is CASSSGPTITYGYTF. The CDR3 DNA follows: TGTGCCAGCAGTTCAGGACCGACAATCACTTATGGCTACACCTTC.

The V gene is TRBV6-5, the J gene TRBJ2-7, with D unresolved. The V gene lost 4 bases and the J gene lost 0 bases, with 16 bases spanning the gap. The CDR3 is 16 residues long. Germline CDR1 and CDR2: MNHEY and SVGAGI. The CDR3 DNA reads TGTGCCAGCAGTTTTTCCCTGGCCAAAAGCTCCTACGAGCAGTACTTC. Protein sequence: CASSFSLAKSSYEQYF.

This clone came up a few times. V gene TRBV25-1 combines with J gene TRBJ2-2; TRBD2 is a possible D gene (6 bases). The CDR3 consists of 16 residues. The germline V gene encodes CDR1 MGHDK and CDR2 SYGVNS. The germline V and J ends were trimmed by 3 bases and 0 bases, with 11 bases remaining between them. This CDR3 is CASSDLGRTNTGELFF. CDR3 bases: TGTGCCAGCAGTGATCTTGGGAGGACGAACACCGGGGAGCTGTTTTTT.

The chain has TRBV10-3 and TRBJ1-1, with D unclear. V was cut by 4 bases and J by 6 bases, with 21 bases left in between. The germline V gene has CDR1 ENHRY and CDR2 SYGVKD. The CDR3 sequence is 16 residues long. The CDR3 loop is CAISGLSARGRAEAFF. In nucleotides, the CDR3 is TGTGCCATCAGTGGCCTTTCTGCTCGAGGTAGAGCTGAAGCTTTCTTT.

This chain uses TRBV2 with TRBJ2-1, with 7 bases matching TRBD2. The CDR3 loop spans 15 amino acids. CDR1 is SNHLY and CDR2 is FYNNEI in the germline V gene. V shed 6 bases, J shed 1 base, and the junction held 6 bases outside the gene matches. CDR3 in DNA: TGTGCCAGCAGCCCTCGAGCGGGGTCCTACAATGAGCAGTTCTTC. This encodes CASSPRAGSYNEQFF.

As DNA, the CDR3 is TGTGCCAGCAGCTCCCCCCAGGGATCCAAGCAGTACTTC. Its protein product is CASSSPQGSKQYF. The chain combines TRBV7-2 with TRBJ2-7, with D possibly being TRBD1 (5 bases). Between the trimmed V and J ends, which lost 4 bases and 8 bases, there was a span of 15 bases. In germline, CDR1 is SGHTA, CDR2 FQGNSA. The CDR3 spans 13 residues.

In its sample, this clone was seen once. The genes are TRBV30 and TRBJ1-3; maybe TRBD1 (5 bases). Trimming took off 3 bases at V and 0 bases at J, with 21 bases between the two ends. The CDR3 sequence is 18 residues long. The germline gives CDR1 GTSNPN, CDR2 SVGIG (reference sequence). CDR3 nucleotide sequence: TGTGCCTGGAGGAGTACCAGGGTTCTCCGCTCCTCTGGAAACACCATATATTTT. Its protein product is CAWRSTRVLRSSGNTIYF.

This chain uses TRBV7-3 with TRBJ2-7; 7 bases agree with TRBD2. This CDR3 comprises 14 residues. Germline CDR1 reads SGHTA; CDR2 reads FQGTGA. The V gene end was trimmed by 3 bases and the J gene end by 5 bases; junction bases not matched to a gene: 7. CDR3 protein: CASSLWGGKDEQYF. In DNA, the CDR3 is TGTGCCAGCAGCTTGTGGGGGGGTAAGGACGAGCAGTACTTC.

The V gene is TRBV5-1, the J gene TRBJ2-2; D call uncertain. Germline values: CDR1 SGHRS, CDR2 YFSETQ. The CDR3 length is 17 residues. V shed 0 bases and J shed 1 base, with 13 bases lying between them. The CDR3 reads CASSLGLGNLNTGELFF. CDR3 DNA sequence: TGCGCCAGCAGCTTGGGCCTAGGGAACCTGAACACCGGGGAGCTGTTTTTT.

The chain links TRBV5-4 to TRBJ2-5; TRBD2 matches at 13 bases. V lost 0 bases to trimming and J lost 5 bases; unmatched junction nucleotides: 4. The CDR3 loop spans 16 amino acids. The V gene's germline CDR1 is SGHNT and CDR2 YYREEE (reference sequence). The CDR3 reads CASSLVLAGGRETQYF. The CDR3 nucleotides are TGTGCCAGCAGCTTGGTACTAGCGGGGGGGAGGGAGACCCAGTACTTC.